One T cell receptor (beta chain) is described in this entry. Its antigen is not known. V lost 3 bases and J lost 6, with 14 bases in between. Germline V gene lookup returns CDR1 SGDLS and CDR2 YYNGEE. CDR3 length: 14 residues. Measured with immunoSEQ multiplex PCR; TCRdb has only the in-frame clones, and not every one. The data contain roughly 65,000 clones, over 90% of them singletons. This entry comes from a study of cytomegalovirus exposure and HLA in healthy donors. Study-level background: The 110 or so validation repertoires used a platform that matched the one used for the 600 to 700 first-cohort repertoires, as a later analysis reported.

Study-level findings and limits: According to a subsequent analysis, TCR clusters identified in the first cohort showed a tendency to co-occur across the roughly 130 validation repertoires. It was about 180 TCR beta chains that were listed as cytomegalovirus-associated. In vitro, three CMV-associated chains proved specific for CMV antigens.

The receptor was derived from a man aged 18 to 35 in good health and CMV-seropositive. What was sequenced was PBMCs. The gene calls are TRBV9 and TRBJ2-3; D unresolved. The CDR3 loop is CASSEHPLSDTQYF. Written as DNA, the CDR3 is TGTGCCAGCAGCGAACACCCCCTCTCTGATACGCAGTATTTT.